What follows are 5 T cell receptor beta chains derived from one specimen sequenced in a study of cytomegalovirus exposure and HLA in healthy donors. The study ran its PCR with 60 Vbeta and 13 Jbeta primers. Measured with immunoSEQ multiplex PCR; TCRdb has only the in-frame clones, and not every one. The sample holds some 120,000 clones; over 65% are singletons and the top ten take 1.8%. Sequenced: PBMCs. The receptors derive from a man in his late teens or twenties in good health and CMV-seronegative.

This chain uses TRBV2 with TRBJ2-1; 12 bases fit TRBD2. Germline V gene data show CDR1 as SNHLY and CDR2 as FYNNEI. Trimming took 2 bases from V and 8 from J; bases not matched to a gene: 7. The CDR3 loop spans 16 amino acids. CDR3 bases: TGTGCCAGCAGTGAACTCGGACTAGCGGGGAACCATGAGCAGTTCTTC. Encoded protein: CASSELGLAGNHEQFF.

This chain uses TRBV11-2 with TRBJ2-5; perhaps TRBD1 as D (5 bases). The CDR3 is 13 amino acids. V lost 7 bases and J lost 5, with 14 bases in between. Germline loops: CDR1 SGHAT, CDR2 FQNNGV. The CDR3 nucleotides read TGTGCCAGCAACGTAGTTGGGGCGGAGACCCAGTACTTC. Translating gives CASNVVGAETQYF.

This chain uses TRBV19 with TRBJ2-5, with 10 bases aligning to TRBD2. The CDR3 spans 17 residues. Germline V CDR1 and CDR2: LNHDA, SQIVND (reference sequence). V gave up 3 bases and J gave up 5 bases; unmatched junction bases: 12. CDR3 region: CASSIYSGGASGETQYF. The CDR3 DNA follows: TGTGCCAGTAGTATTTACAGCGGGGGGGCGAGTGGGGAGACCCAGTACTTC.

This clone showed up just once. The chain employs TRBV28 and TRBJ2-1; a possible D gene is TRBD1 (6 bases). In germline, CDR1 is MDHEN, CDR2 SYDVKM. The V and J ends lost 4 bases and 4 bases respectively, with 14 bases between them. CDR3 length equals 15 residues. The CDR3 bases are TGTGCCAGCAGTTCCCAGGGGAGAACATACAATGAGCAGTTCTTC. Residues: CASSSQGRTYNEQFF.

The J gene is TRBJ1-1, the V gene TRBV6-5, with D uncertain. The CDR3 contains 13 residues. With 5 bases removed from V and 3 bases from J, the gap between germline ends came to 10 bases. The germline CDR1 and CDR2 sequences are MNHEY and SVGAGI. The CDR3 protein is CASSRVQDTEAFF. The CDR3 nucleotides are TGTGCCAGCAGTCGTGTTCAGGACACTGAAGCTTTCTTT.